The rows below give T cell receptor beta chains drawn from one sample of a study of blood T cell repertoires in COVID-19. Clones were sequenced by immunoSEQ multiplex PCR, and TCRdb holds only the in-frame ones, with some missing. The data hold fewer than 500,000 clones, with 87% observed a single time. The specimen sequenced was PBMCs or T cells enriched from blood (not recorded which). These receptors originate from a woman aged 18-30 years with acute COVID-19. CDR3s include the opening cysteine and the closing phenylalanine or tryptophan. The order of the fields is J gene, V gene, clone size, D gene, CDR3 protein, CDR3 DNA. A D gene is named only where the DNA matches it firmly. For some rows the clone size is stated as once, few or many, or as a class when expanded; others skip it.

j_gene: TRBJ2-3
v_gene: TRBV27
abundance: -
d_gene: -
CDR3aa: CASSLPSLEHTQYF
CDR3nt: TGTGCCAGCAGTTTACCCTCCCTAGAGCATACGCAGTATTTT

j_gene: TRBJ1-2
v_gene: TRBV6-6
abundance: -
d_gene: TRBD1
CDR3aa: CASGVGADRVTF
CDR3nt: TGTGCCAGCGGAGTCGGGGCGGACAGGGTCACCTTC

j_gene: TRBJ1-2
v_gene: TRBV29-1
abundance: -
d_gene: -
CDR3aa: CSVEKRETDYGYTF
CDR3nt: TGCAGCGTTGAAAAGCGGGAGACAGACTATGGCTACACCTTC

j_gene: TRBJ2-6
v_gene: TRBV5-1
abundance: -
d_gene: -
CDR3aa: CASSTPRTGSGANVLTF
CDR3nt: TGCGCCAGCAGCACCCCCCGCACAGGGTCTGGGGCCAACGTCCTGACTTTC

j_gene: TRBJ2-5
v_gene: TRBV3-1/TRBV3-2
abundance: -
d_gene: TRBD1
CDR3aa: CASSSTTGAQETQYF
CDR3nt: TGTGCCAGCAGCTCGACGACAGGGGCCCAAGAGACCCAGTACTTC

j_gene: TRBJ1-5
v_gene: TRBV2
abundance: -
d_gene: TRBD1
CDR3aa: CASSQGGTGLQPQHF
CDR3nt: TGTGCCAGCAGCCAGGGGGGGACAGGGTTACAGCCCCAGCATTTT

j_gene: TRBJ2-3
v_gene: TRBV15
abundance: -
d_gene: TRBD2
CDR3aa: CATSRDPGLAGSAQYF
CDR3nt: TGTGCCACCAGCAGAGATCCGGGACTAGCGGGAAGTGCGCAGTATTTT

j_gene: TRBJ2-3
v_gene: TRBV9
abundance: -
d_gene: TRBD1
CDR3aa: CASSPWTGETQYF
CDR3nt: TGTGCCAGCAGCCCCTGGACAGGGGAGACGCAGTATTTT

j_gene: TRBJ2-2
v_gene: TRBV9
abundance: -
d_gene: TRBD1
CDR3aa: CASSPTTGLTGELFF
CDR3nt: TGTGCCAGCAGCCCGACGACAGGGCTCACCGGGGAGCTGTTTTTT

j_gene: TRBJ2-7
v_gene: TRBV7-6
abundance: -
d_gene: -
CDR3aa: CASSLRQGPSYEQYF
CDR3nt: TGTGCCAGCAGCTTACGGCAGGGCCCTTCCTACGAGCAGTACTTC

j_gene: TRBJ2-7
v_gene: TRBV3-1/TRBV3-2
abundance: -
d_gene: -
CDR3aa: CASSPNTFGHRRSYEQYF
CDR3nt: TGTGCCAGCAGCCCAAATACCTTCGGACACCGAAGATCCTACGAGCAGTACTTC

j_gene: TRBJ2-2
v_gene: TRBV6-5
abundance: -
d_gene: -
CDR3aa: CASTQRGGELFF
CDR3nt: TGTGCCAGCACCCAACGGGGCGGGGAGCTGTTTTTT

j_gene: TRBJ1-5
v_gene: TRBV15
abundance: -
d_gene: -
CDR3aa: CATSLSGYSNQPQHF
CDR3nt: TGTGCCACCAGCTTATCAGGTTATAGCAATCAGCCCCAGCATTTT

j_gene: TRBJ1-1
v_gene: TRBV2
abundance: once
d_gene: TRBD1
CDR3aa: CASSTGAMNTEAFF
CDR3nt: TGTGCCAGCAGTACAGGGGCTATGAACACTGAAGCTTTCTTT

j_gene: TRBJ1-2
v_gene: TRBV24-1
abundance: -
d_gene: -
CDR3aa: CATSDWAGYTF
CDR3nt: TGTGCCACCAGTGATTGGGCCGGCTACACCTTC

j_gene: TRBJ1-1
v_gene: TRBV15
abundance: -
d_gene: TRBD1
CDR3aa: CATGHPSGTVNTEAFF
CDR3nt: TGTGCCACTGGACACCCCTCCGGGACAGTCAACACTGAAGCTTTCTTT

j_gene: TRBJ1-5
v_gene: TRBV29-1
abundance: once
d_gene: -
CDR3aa: CSVARGSNQPQHF
CDR3nt: TGCAGCGTTGCCCGGGGTAGCAATCAGCCCCAGCATTTT

j_gene: TRBJ2-1
v_gene: TRBV13
abundance: -
d_gene: TRBD2
CDR3aa: CASSLIAGPLNEQFF
CDR3nt: TGTGCCAGCAGCTTAATAGCGGGCCCTTTGAATGAGCAGTTCTTC

j_gene: TRBJ2-2
v_gene: TRBV11-2
abundance: -
d_gene: TRBD2
CDR3aa: CASSQREIGTGELFF
CDR3nt: TGTGCCAGCTCCCAGCGGGAGATCGGCACCGGGGAGCTGTTTTTT

j_gene: TRBJ1-2
v_gene: TRBV7-9
abundance: -
d_gene: TRBD1
CDR3aa: CASRLDEGAGYTF
CDR3nt: TGTGCCAGCAGACTAGACGAGGGGGCAGGCTACACCTTC

j_gene: TRBJ2-2
v_gene: TRBV7-2
abundance: -
d_gene: -
CDR3aa: CASSLLLAIAGELFF
CDR3nt: TGTGCCAGCAGCTTGTTGCTAGCGATCGCCGGGGAGCTGTTTTTT

j_gene: TRBJ1-2
v_gene: TRBV7-6
abundance: -
d_gene: -
CDR3aa: CASSLERGSTYGYTF
CDR3nt: TGTGCCAGCAGCTTAGAACGGGGTTCGACCTATGGCTACACCTTC

j_gene: TRBJ2-7
v_gene: TRBV4-3
abundance: -
d_gene: -
CDR3aa: CASSQEMEGEQYF
CDR3nt: TGCGCCAGCAGCCAAGAAATGGAGGGAGAGCAGTACTTC

j_gene: TRBJ1-1
v_gene: TRBV5-1
abundance: -
d_gene: -
CDR3aa: CASSFVEGLNTEAFF
CDR3nt: TGCGCCAGCAGCTTTGTGGAGGGATTGAACACTGAAGCTTTCTTT

j_gene: TRBJ2-1
v_gene: TRBV19
abundance: -
d_gene: TRBD1
CDR3aa: CASVYRGSGYNEQFF
CDR3nt: TGTGCCAGCGTTTACAGGGGAAGCGGCTACAATGAGCAGTTCTTC

j_gene: TRBJ2-7
v_gene: TRBV3-1/TRBV3-2
abundance: once
d_gene: -
CDR3aa: CASSQDWGNAYEQYF
CDR3nt: TGTGCCAGCAGCCAAGATTGGGGCAACGCCTACGAGCAGTACTTC

j_gene: TRBJ1-4
v_gene: TRBV10-1
abundance: -
d_gene: -
CDR3aa: CASSESVPAEKLFF
CDR3nt: TGCGCCAGCAGTGAGAGCGTACCTGCCGAGAAACTGTTTTTT

j_gene: TRBJ1-3
v_gene: TRBV3-1/TRBV3-2
abundance: -
d_gene: -
CDR3aa: CASSQSTGYGGNTIYF
CDR3nt: TGTGCCAGCAGCCAATCTACAGGGTATGGTGGAAACACCATATATTTT

j_gene: TRBJ1-2
v_gene: TRBV21-1
abundance: -
d_gene: -
CDR3aa: CASSNREVNYGYTF
CDR3nt: TGTGCCAGCAGCAACAGGGAAGTGAACTATGGCTACACCTTC

j_gene: TRBJ1-3
v_gene: TRBV4-1
abundance: -
d_gene: -
CDR3aa: CASSQLWQGVGNTIYF
CDR3nt: TGCGCCAGCAGCCAATTGTGGCAGGGTGTTGGAAACACCATATATTTT

j_gene: TRBJ2-3
v_gene: TRBV5-1
abundance: -
d_gene: TRBD1
CDR3aa: CASSLVGRGSVDTQYF
CDR3nt: TGCGCCAGCAGCTTGGTAGGCAGGGGGTCTGTAGATACGCAGTATTTT

j_gene: TRBJ1-1
v_gene: TRBV5-6
abundance: -
d_gene: TRBD1
CDR3aa: CASSRTGVGGSTEAFF
CDR3nt: TGTGCCAGCAGTCGTACAGGGGTGGGTGGGAGCACTGAAGCTTTCTTT

j_gene: TRBJ2-5
v_gene: TRBV3-1/TRBV3-2
abundance: -
d_gene: -
CDR3aa: CASSQAGETQYF
CDR3nt: TGTGCCAGCAGCCAAGCCGGAGAGACCCAGTACTTC

j_gene: TRBJ2-6
v_gene: TRBV10-3
abundance: -
d_gene: TRBD1
CDR3aa: CAISGQGSGANVLTF
CDR3nt: TGTGCCATCAGTGGACAGGGGTCCGGGGCCAACGTCCTGACTTTC

j_gene: TRBJ1-5
v_gene: TRBV28
abundance: -
d_gene: -
CDR3aa: CASSRPRGGGVSNQPQHF
CDR3nt: TGTGCCAGCAGTCGCCCCCGGGGTGGGGGGGTGAGCAATCAGCCCCAGCATTTT

j_gene: TRBJ1-6
v_gene: TRBV3-1/TRBV3-2
abundance: -
d_gene: -
CDR3aa: CASSQEDRSSYNSPLHF
CDR3nt: TGTGCCAGCAGCCAAGAAGACAGGAGCTCCTATAATTCACCCCTCCACTTT

j_gene: TRBJ2-5
v_gene: TRBV6-5
abundance: -
d_gene: -
CDR3aa: CASSYLGADGETQYF
CDR3nt: TGTGCCAGCAGTTATCTGGGGGCGGATGGAGAGACCCAGTACTTC

j_gene: TRBJ1-2
v_gene: TRBV4-1
abundance: -
d_gene: TRBD1
CDR3aa: CASSQAPLDRGGGYGYTF
CDR3nt: TGCGCCAGCAGCCAAGCCCCTCTGGACAGGGGGGGAGGCTATGGCTACACCTTC

j_gene: TRBJ1-6
v_gene: TRBV6-5
abundance: -
d_gene: -
CDR3aa: CASESTGNSPLHF
CDR3nt: TGTGCCAGCGAATCGACAGGCAATTCACCCCTCCACTTT

j_gene: TRBJ2-1
v_gene: TRBV9
abundance: -
d_gene: -
CDR3aa: CASSVSPDSYNEQFF
CDR3nt: TGTGCCAGCAGCGTATCCCCGGACAGTTACAATGAGCAGTTCTTC

j_gene: TRBJ1-1
v_gene: TRBV19
abundance: -
d_gene: -
CDR3aa: CASTGHSSNTEAFF
CDR3nt: TGTGCCAGTACCGGACATTCCTCGAACACTGAAGCTTTCTTT

j_gene: TRBJ1-6
v_gene: TRBV4-1
abundance: -
d_gene: -
CDR3aa: CASSQGFVDSPLHF
CDR3nt: TGCGCCAGCAGCCAAGGTTTCGTTGATTCACCCCTCCACTTT

j_gene: TRBJ1-5
v_gene: TRBV3-1/TRBV3-2
abundance: -
d_gene: -
CDR3aa: CASSQGHRIDQPQHF
CDR3nt: TGTGCCAGCAGCCAGGGACACAGGATCGATCAGCCCCAGCATTTT

j_gene: TRBJ2-4
v_gene: TRBV28
abundance: -
d_gene: -
CDR3aa: CASSFGLAKNIQYF
CDR3nt: TGTGCCAGCAGTTTTGGGCTAGCCAAAAACATTCAGTACTTC

j_gene: TRBJ1-2
v_gene: TRBV4-2
abundance: -
d_gene: -
CDR3aa: CASSQATGNYYGYTF
CDR3nt: TGTGCCAGCAGCCAAGCAACAGGGAACTACTATGGCTACACCTTC

j_gene: TRBJ2-2
v_gene: TRBV2
abundance: -
d_gene: TRBD2
CDR3aa: CASKKSGGGELFF
CDR3nt: TGTGCCAGCAAGAAAAGCGGGGGCGGGGAGCTGTTTTTT

j_gene: TRBJ2-1
v_gene: TRBV15
abundance: -
d_gene: -
CDR3aa: CATSSHLSQQFF
CDR3nt: TGTGCCACCAGCAGCCACCTATCCCAGCAGTTCTTC

j_gene: TRBJ2-1
v_gene: TRBV10-1
abundance: once
d_gene: -
CDR3aa: CASSQGNEQFF
CDR3nt: TGCGCCAGCAGTCAGGGCAATGAGCAGTTCTTC

j_gene: TRBJ2-7
v_gene: TRBV14
abundance: -
d_gene: -
CDR3aa: CASSPHDLGEQYF
CDR3nt: TGTGCCAGCAGCCCGCACGACTTAGGCGAGCAGTACTTC

j_gene: TRBJ2-1
v_gene: TRBV7-2
abundance: -
d_gene: TRBD2
CDR3aa: CASSQASGGYNEQFF
CDR3nt: TGTGCCAGCAGCCAAGCTAGCGGGGGGTACAATGAGCAGTTCTTC

j_gene: TRBJ2-7
v_gene: TRBV7-2
abundance: -
d_gene: -
CDR3aa: CASSRSYEQYF
CDR3nt: TGTGCCAGCAGTCGTTCCTACGAGCAGTACTTC

j_gene: TRBJ1-5
v_gene: TRBV25-1
abundance: -
d_gene: TRBD1
CDR3aa: CASRGTGTQPQHF
CDR3nt: TGTGCCAGCAGAGGGACAGGGACCCAGCCCCAGCATTTT